A single sample is the source of the 25 T cell receptor beta chains below, sequenced in a study of shared clonotypes between healthy human individuals. Produced via immunoSEQ multiplex PCR; TCRdb's table is partial and in-frame only. The table lists around 2.1 million clones, just over 90% of them singletons. Naivety among CD8 cells was defined by CD45RO negativity and positive CCR7 selection, thereby excluding terminally differentiated effector memory CD45RA+ cells. The sequencing input was naive CD8+ T cells from PBMCs. The receptor source for this set is a young man in good health. Some clones in this sample may be carry-over from other donors' samples.

The chain has TRBV7-9 and TRBJ1-2; D gene unclear. V lost 8 bases and J 2 bases, leaving 6 bases between the germline ends. The germline CDR1 and CDR2 sequences are SEHNR and FQNEAQ (reference sequence). The CDR3 has 11 residues. The CDR3 region is CASRGNYGYTF. The CDR3 DNA is TGTGCCAGCCGAGGAAACTATGGCTACACCTTC.

Concerning this clone: This sample includes further DNA sequences coding for the same CDR3. The chain combines TRBV28 with TRBJ1-2; D is ambiguous. Germline values: CDR1 MDHEN, CDR2 SYDVKM. CDR3 size: 13 residues. The V end lost 3 bases, the J end lost 2 bases, and 7 bases lay between the germline ends. The CDR3 sequence: CASSFGLNYGYTF. In DNA, the CDR3 is TGTGCCAGCAGTTTTGGTCTGAACTATGGCTACACCTTC.

This clone was recorded once. This chain joins TRBV2 and TRBJ2-1, with a tentative D call TRBD2 (6 bases). Trimming removed 2 bases at V and 8 bases at J, with 22 bases between. The CDR3 consists of 17 residues. Per germline, CDR1 SNHLY and CDR2 FYNNEI. CDR3 bases: TGTGCCAGCAGTGAATGGGAGGTCGGCGGGGAGGTGGATGAGCAGTTCTTC. It translates to CASSEWEVGGEVDEQFF.

With respect to this clone: Other DNA sequences in this sample translate to the same CDR3. This sequence joins TRBV11-3 and TRBJ2-3; TRBD2 agrees at 7 bases. The CDR3 has 15 residues. V shed 3 bases, J shed 0 bases, and the junction held 3 bases outside the gene matches. Germline loops: CDR1 SGHNT, CDR2 YENEEA. The CDR3 spells CASSLGGSSTDTQYF. DNA for the CDR3: TGTGCCAGCAGCTTGGGCGGGAGTAGCACAGATACGCAGTATTTT.

This clone turned up a few times. The chain carries TRBV4-1 and TRBJ1-1; D gene unclear. CDR1 and CDR2 (germline): MGHRA, YSYEKL. The CDR3 extends over 14 amino acids. V shed 1 base and J shed 6 bases, with 12 bases lying between them. CDR3 DNA: TGCGCCAGCAGCCAAGTTACCGGGTCTGCTGAAGCTTTCTTT. Amino acid sequence: CASSQVTGSAEAFF.

This sequence joins TRBV5-8 and TRBJ2-7, with 8 bases identical to TRBD1. Germline V gene lookup returns CDR1 SGHTS and CDR2 YDEGEE. The CDR3 runs to 18 residues. V lost 0 bases and J lost 4; bases outside the gene matches: 15. The CDR3 protein is CASSLAGQAPRRIYEQYF. The CDR3 nucleotides are TGTGCCAGCAGCTTGGCGGGACAGGCCCCTCGCCGGATATACGAGCAGTACTTC.

The V call is TRBV7-2, the J call TRBJ2-3; D possibly uses TRBD1 or TRBD2 (5 bases each). CDR1 and CDR2 from the germline V gene are SGHTA and FQGNSA. V lost 3 bases, J lost 4 bases, and 17 bases lay in between. The CDR3 is made up of 16 amino acids. CDR3 sequence (DNA): TGTGCCAGCAGCTTCGGTCCCGCTGGGGACGCAGATACGCAGTATTTT. Protein sequence: CASSFGPAGDADTQYF.

As regards this clone: The identical CDR3 is also encoded by other nucleotide sequences in the sample. The J gene is TRBJ2-1, the V gene TRBV27, with D perhaps TRBD2 (7 bases). Between the trimmed V and J ends, which lost 2 bases and 9 bases, there was a span of 11 bases. CDR1 MNHEY and CDR2 SMNVEV come from the germline V gene (reference sequence). This CDR3 has 13 residues. The CDR3 loop reads CASSLRGGGEQFF. The DNA for the CDR3 is TGTGCCAGCAGTTTAAGGGGGGGAGGTGAGCAGTTCTTC.

The V gene is TRBV14, the J gene TRBJ2-2, with D possibly TRBD1 on 6 matching bases. The CDR3 runs 18 residues. Trimming shortened V by 0 bases and J by 6 bases, and 20 bases separated the two germline ends. CDR1 and CDR2 from the germline V gene are SGHDN and FVKESK. DNA for the CDR3: TGTGCCAGCAGCCAAGACTACAGGGTGCGGGTTCGGTCCGGGGAGCTGTTTTTT. Protein product: CASSQDYRVRVRSGELFF.

The J gene is TRBJ1-1, the V gene TRBV27, with D uncertain. V lost 7 bases and J lost 2, with 17 bases in between. The CDR3 sequence is 15 residues long. Germline values: CDR1 MNHEY, CDR2 SMNVEV (reference sequence). For the CDR3, the DNA is TGTGCCAGCATCCAGATCTGGGCTGGAAACACTGAAGCTTTCTTT. Protein sequence: CASIQIWAGNTEAFF.

The gene calls are TRBV27 and TRBJ2-1, with 9 nucleotides matching TRBD1. Per germline, CDR1 MNHEY and CDR2 SMNVEV (reference sequence). CDR3 length: 14 amino acids. The junction had 9 bases not matched to a gene; V was cut back by 5 bases and J by 10 bases. CDR3 nucleotide sequence: TGTGCCAGCAGTCCCGGACAGGGGATTTGGGAGCAGTTCTTC. Protein product: CASSPGQGIWEQFF.

This chain joins TRBV7-6 and TRBJ2-7; D perhaps matches TRBD2 (6 bases). This CDR3 is 17 amino acids long. V was cut by 3 bases and J by 4 bases, with 22 bases left in between. Germline CDR1 and CDR2: SGHVS and FNYEAQ. This CDR3 reads CASSFRPGTAEGYEQYF. For the CDR3, the DNA is TGTGCCAGCAGCTTTCGACCCGGGACCGCGGAGGGGTACGAGCAGTACTTC. Supplemented by reference TRBV7-6 and TRBJ2-7, the full variable domain reads GAGVSQSPRYKVTKRGQDVALRCDPISGHVSLYWYRQALGQGPEFLTYFNYEAQQDKSGLPNDRFSAERPEGSISTLTIQRTEQRDSAMYRCASSFRPGTAEGYEQYFGPGTRLTVT.

For this clone: At the DNA level, this CDR3 is encoded by other sequences in the same sample as well. V is TRBV27 and J is TRBJ2-3; 10 nucleotides agree with TRBD2. Losses at the gene ends were 8 bases for V and 1 base for J; bases not matched to a gene: 6. Germline CDR1 and CDR2: MNHEY and SMNVEV (reference sequence). The CDR3 spans 15 residues. CDR3 region: CASRLLAGGTDTQYF. For the CDR3, the DNA is TGTGCCAGCCGTCTTCTAGCGGGAGGCACAGATACGCAGTATTTT.

V usage is TRBV10-3 and J usage is TRBJ2-1, with 11 positions matching TRBD2. The CDR3 runs to 16 residues. Germline V gene lookup returns CDR1 ENHRY and CDR2 SYGVKD. J lost 5 bases, V lost 3 bases, and 6 bases had no gene match. The CDR3 region is CAISDLGLAVHNEQFF. The CDR3 DNA sequence: TGTGCCATCAGTGATCTGGGACTAGCGGTTCACAATGAGCAGTTCTTC.

The genes are TRBV7-8 and TRBJ2-3, with 9 bases that match TRBD1. Germline-derived CDR1 and CDR2 are SGHVS and FQNEAQ. The CDR3 loop spans 15 amino acids. V lost 4 bases, J lost 3 bases, and 5 bases stayed unmatched. CDR3 nucleotide sequence: TGTGCCAGCAGCTCGGGACAGGGACGGACAGATACGCAGTATTTT. The encoded protein is CASSSGQGRTDTQYF. Full variable domain (remainder filled in from reference TRBV7-8 and TRBJ2-3): GAGVSQSPRYKVAKRGQDVALRCDPISGHVSLFWYQQALGQGPEFLTYFQNEAQLDKSGLPSDRFFAERPEGSVSTLKIQRTQQEDSAVYLCASSSGQGRTDTQYFGPGTRLTVL.

The chain couples TRBV11-3 to TRBJ2-7; 7 bases are a match to TRBD1. The trim removed 2 bases at V and 7 bases at J, leaving 11 bases unmatched. In germline, CDR1 is SGHNT, CDR2 YENEEA. The CDR3 is 15 residues long. CDR3 loop: CASSLLRGGSGEQYF. Written as DNA, the CDR3 is TGTGCCAGCAGCTTACTTCGAGGGGGCTCGGGAGAGCAGTACTTC.

The V and J genes are TRBV7-2 and TRBJ1-4; D not certain. This CDR3 is 15 amino acids long. V was shortened by 1 base and J by 0 bases, with 6 bases between the two germline ends. The germline V gene encodes CDR1 SGHTA and CDR2 FQGNSA. As DNA, the CDR3 is TGTGCCAGCAGCTTAGACGGAGCAACTAATGAAAAACTGTTTTTT. Its protein product is CASSLDGATNEKLFF.

The chain uses TRBV13 and TRBJ2-2; possibly TRBD2 for D (5 bases). Trimming took off 6 bases at V and 3 bases at J, with 20 bases between the two ends. Germline CDR1 reads PRHDT; CDR2 reads FYEKMQ (reference sequence). The CDR3 runs 17 residues. The DNA of the CDR3 is TGTGCCAGCAGTCTAGCCCTGGCAGAACCCTACACCGGGGAGCTGTTTTTT. Translated: CASSLALAEPYTGELFF.

The V and J genes are TRBV7-9 and TRBJ2-7, with 9 bases aligning to TRBD1. This CDR3 spans 17 amino acids. The V gene's germline CDR1 is SEHNR and CDR2 FQNEAQ (reference sequence). V was clipped by 5 bases and J by 3 bases; unmatched bases: 14. The CDR3 nucleotides are TGTGCCAGCAGCGTGGACAGGGGAGTGACCCGGGACTACGAGCAGTACTTC. Encoded protein: CASSVDRGVTRDYEQYF.

V gene TRBV2 combines with J gene TRBJ2-1, with TRBD2 matching over 8 bases. There are 14 residues in the CDR3. J was trimmed by 4 bases and V by 5 bases; bases with no gene match: 4. Germline V gene sequence: CDR1 SNHLY, CDR2 FYNNEI. CDR3 sequence: CASSKREPYNEQFF. DNA for the CDR3: TGTGCCAGCAGTAAGCGGGAGCCTTACAATGAGCAGTTCTTC. The full variable domain, with the rest looked up from reference TRBV2 and TRBJ2-1, is EPEVTQTPSHQVTQMGQEVILRCVPISNHLYFYWYRQILGQKVEFLVSFYNNEISEKSEIFDDQFSVERPDGSNFTLKIRSTKLEDSAMYFCASSKREPYNEQFFGPGTRLTVL.

The chain carries TRBV25-1 and TRBJ2-3; D is unresolved. Germline values: CDR1 MGHDK, CDR2 SYGVNS. The CDR3 runs 13 residues. V was trimmed by 3 bases and J by 3 bases, leaving 7 bases between them. CDR3 sequence: CASSDLETDTQYF. Here the CDR3 DNA reads TGTGCCAGCAGTGACCTGGAAACAGATACGCAGTATTTT.

The chain carries TRBV9 and TRBJ1-1; D is undetermined. The CDR3 sequence is 16 residues long. CDR1 and CDR2 from the germline V gene are SGDLS and YYNGEE. V shed 0 bases and J shed 0 bases, with 12 bases lying between them. CDR3 loop: CASSVATETLNTEAFF. The CDR3 region has the DNA TGTGCCAGCAGCGTAGCTACGGAGACTTTGAACACTGAAGCTTTCTTT.

V and J are TRBV9 and TRBJ2-1, with 10 bases lining up with TRBD2. Germline lookup yields CDR1 SGDLS and CDR2 YYNGEE. This CDR3 comprises 15 residues. Trimming cost V 3 bases and J 9 bases; bases outside gene matches: 9. CDR3 loop: CASSAGVLAGFEQFF. The CDR3 DNA follows: TGTGCCAGCAGCGCCGGGGTACTAGCGGGATTTGAGCAGTTCTTC.

The chain is built from TRBV4-1 and TRBJ2-6, with 7 bases aligning to TRBD1. Germline assignment: CDR1 MGHRA and CDR2 YSYEKL. The CDR3 length is 17 residues. V gave up 3 bases and J gave up 2 bases; unmatched junction bases: 7. CDR3 protein: CASSHNTGVAGANVLTF. In DNA form, the CDR3 reads TGCGCCAGCAGCCATAACACAGGGGTCGCTGGGGCCAACGTCCTGACTTTC.

The chain combines TRBV9 with TRBJ1-4; possible D gene TRBD1, 5 bases. The CDR3 sequence is 15 residues long. Germline V gene lookup returns CDR1 SGDLS and CDR2 YYNGEE. The germline V and J ends were trimmed by 3 bases and 6 bases, with 15 bases remaining between them. The chain's CDR3 is CASSAEGRVDEKLFF. The CDR3 DNA sequence: TGTGCCAGCAGCGCTGAGGGCAGGGTTGATGAAAAACTGTTTTTT.